The entry below describes one T cell receptor (beta chain). Antigen: not known. V was shortened by 2 bases and J by 6 bases, with 14 bases between the two germline ends. CDR1 is LNHDA and CDR2 is SQIVND in the germline V gene (reference sequence). This CDR3 has 14 residues. The record originates from a study of beta chain features in type 1 diabetes. Study as a whole: Patients were similar to healthy donors in age and gender (as well as in cell yields). Study-wide results and limits: Type 1 diabetes patients had TCRB CDR3s that were shorter (moderately but significantly so) in all four CD4+ subsets.

Reverse transcription of all isolated RNA meant that expressed TCRB transcripts were sequenced. Some clones are missing from TCRdb's copy, which holds only in-frame ones; the method was immunoSEQ multiplex PCR. Among 600,000 or so clones listed, around an eighth were seen once. The genes are TRBV19 and TRBJ2-7, with D perhaps TRBD1 or TRBD2 (5 bases each). This sequence originates from a man aged 25-45 years with type 1 diabetes. The material sequenced was naive CD4+ T cells from blood. The CDR3 bases are TGTGCCAGTAGTATAAGGCCCGGGGCAGGCGAGCAGTACTTC. Translating it yields CASSIRPGAGEQYF.